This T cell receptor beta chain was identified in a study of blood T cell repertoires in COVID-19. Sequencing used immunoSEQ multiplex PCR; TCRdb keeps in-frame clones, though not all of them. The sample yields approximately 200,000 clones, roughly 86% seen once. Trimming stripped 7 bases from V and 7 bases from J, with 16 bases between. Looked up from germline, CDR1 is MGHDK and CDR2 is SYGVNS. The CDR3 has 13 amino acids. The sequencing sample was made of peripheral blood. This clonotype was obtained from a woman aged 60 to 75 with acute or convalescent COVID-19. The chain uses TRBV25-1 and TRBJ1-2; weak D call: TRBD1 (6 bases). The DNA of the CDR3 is TGTGCCAGCACCGAGGGGGAGTGGAGTGGCTACACCTTC. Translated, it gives CASTEGEWSGYTF.